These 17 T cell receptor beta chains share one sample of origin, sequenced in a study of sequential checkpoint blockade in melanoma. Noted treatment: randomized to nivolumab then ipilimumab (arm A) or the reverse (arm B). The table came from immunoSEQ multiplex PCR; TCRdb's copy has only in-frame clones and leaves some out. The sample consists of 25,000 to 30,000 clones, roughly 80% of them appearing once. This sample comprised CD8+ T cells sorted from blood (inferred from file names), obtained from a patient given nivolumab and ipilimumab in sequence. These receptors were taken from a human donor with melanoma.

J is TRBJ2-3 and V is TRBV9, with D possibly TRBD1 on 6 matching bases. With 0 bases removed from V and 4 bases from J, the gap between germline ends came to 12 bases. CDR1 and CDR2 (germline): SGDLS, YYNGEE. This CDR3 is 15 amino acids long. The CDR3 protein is CASSVVGGLADTQYF. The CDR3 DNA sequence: TGTGCCAGCAGCGTAGTTGGGGGCCTGGCAGATACGCAGTATTTT.

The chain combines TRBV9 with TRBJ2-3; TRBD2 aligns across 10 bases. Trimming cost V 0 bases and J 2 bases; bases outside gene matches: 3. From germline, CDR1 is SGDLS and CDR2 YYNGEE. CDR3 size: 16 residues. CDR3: CASSVGSGGPTDTQYF. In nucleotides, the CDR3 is TGTGCCAGCAGCGTAGGTAGCGGGGGGCCCACAGATACGCAGTATTTT.

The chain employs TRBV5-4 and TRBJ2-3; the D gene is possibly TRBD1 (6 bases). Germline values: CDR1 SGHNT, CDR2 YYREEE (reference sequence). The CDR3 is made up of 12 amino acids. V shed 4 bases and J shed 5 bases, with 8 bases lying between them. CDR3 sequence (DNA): TGTGCCAGCAGCCCAGGGGAAGATACGCAGTATTTT. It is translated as CASSPGEDTQYF.

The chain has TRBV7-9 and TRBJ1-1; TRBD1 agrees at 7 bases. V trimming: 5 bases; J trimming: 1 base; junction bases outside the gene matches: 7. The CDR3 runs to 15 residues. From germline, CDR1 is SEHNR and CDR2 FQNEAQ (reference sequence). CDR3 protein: CASSPSDRANTEAFF. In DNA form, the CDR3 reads TGTGCCAGCAGCCCTAGCGACAGGGCGAACACTGAAGCTTTCTTT.

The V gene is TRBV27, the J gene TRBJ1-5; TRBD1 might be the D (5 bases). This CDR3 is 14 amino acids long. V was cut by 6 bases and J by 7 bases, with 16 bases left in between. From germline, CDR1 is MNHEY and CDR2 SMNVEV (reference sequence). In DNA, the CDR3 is TGTGCCAGCAGCAGAACCCGGGGGGACCAGCCCCAGCATTTT. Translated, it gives CASSRTRGDQPQHF.

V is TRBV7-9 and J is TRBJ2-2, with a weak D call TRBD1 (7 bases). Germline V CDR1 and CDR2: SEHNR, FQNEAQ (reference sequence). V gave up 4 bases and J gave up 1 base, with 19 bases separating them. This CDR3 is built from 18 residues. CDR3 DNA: TGTGCCAGCAGCTCGACTAGGCTAGGGGGCCTGAACACCGGGGAGCTGTTTTTT. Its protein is CASSSTRLGGLNTGELFF.

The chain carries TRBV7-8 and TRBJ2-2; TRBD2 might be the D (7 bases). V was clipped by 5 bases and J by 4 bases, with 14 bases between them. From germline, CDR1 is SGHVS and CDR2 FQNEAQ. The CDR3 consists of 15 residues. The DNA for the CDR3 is TGTGCCAGCAGCCCTGGAGGGGGGGGCACCGGGGAGCTGTTTTTT. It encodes CASSPGGGGTGELFF.

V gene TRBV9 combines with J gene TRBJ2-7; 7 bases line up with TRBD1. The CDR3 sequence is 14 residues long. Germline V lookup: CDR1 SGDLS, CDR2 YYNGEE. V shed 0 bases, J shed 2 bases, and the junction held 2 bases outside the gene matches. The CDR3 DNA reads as TGTGCCAGCAGCGTAGGGGACAGTCCCTACGAGCAGTACTTC. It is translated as CASSVGDSPYEQYF.

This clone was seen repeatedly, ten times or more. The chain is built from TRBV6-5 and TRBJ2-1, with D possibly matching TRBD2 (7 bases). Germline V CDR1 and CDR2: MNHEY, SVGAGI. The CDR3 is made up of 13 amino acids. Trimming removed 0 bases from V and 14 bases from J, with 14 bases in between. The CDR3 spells CASSYSKGGVEFF. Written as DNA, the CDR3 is TGTGCCAGCAGTTACTCGAAAGGGGGGGTCGAGTTCTTC.

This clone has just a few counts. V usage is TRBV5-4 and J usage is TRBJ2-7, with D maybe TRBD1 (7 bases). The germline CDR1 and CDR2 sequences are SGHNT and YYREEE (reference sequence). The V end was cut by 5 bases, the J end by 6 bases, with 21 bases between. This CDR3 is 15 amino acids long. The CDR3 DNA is TGTGCCAGCAGGGCCGGAGGGGGCGCCTCTGGCGAGCAGTACTTC. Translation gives CASRAGGGASGEQYF.

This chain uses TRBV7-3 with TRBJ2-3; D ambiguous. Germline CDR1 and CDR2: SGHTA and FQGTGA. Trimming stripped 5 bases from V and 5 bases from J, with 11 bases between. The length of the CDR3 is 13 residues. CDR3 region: CASSAARLDTQYF. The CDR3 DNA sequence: TGTGCCAGCAGCGCCGCTAGGCTAGATACGCAGTATTTT.

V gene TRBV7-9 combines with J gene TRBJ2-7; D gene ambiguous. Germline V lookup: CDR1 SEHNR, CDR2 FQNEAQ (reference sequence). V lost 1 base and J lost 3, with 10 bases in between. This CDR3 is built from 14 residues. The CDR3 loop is CASSLGGLHYEQYF. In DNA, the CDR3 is TGTGCCAGCAGCTTAGGAGGCCTGCACTACGAGCAGTACTTC.

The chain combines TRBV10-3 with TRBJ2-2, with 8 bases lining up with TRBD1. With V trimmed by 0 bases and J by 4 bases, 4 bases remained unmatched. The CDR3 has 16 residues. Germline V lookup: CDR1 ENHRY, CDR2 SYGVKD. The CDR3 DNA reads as TGTGCCATCAGTGAGTCCGCAGGGGGCGGCACCGGGGAGCTGTTTTTT. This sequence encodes CAISESAGGGTGELFF.

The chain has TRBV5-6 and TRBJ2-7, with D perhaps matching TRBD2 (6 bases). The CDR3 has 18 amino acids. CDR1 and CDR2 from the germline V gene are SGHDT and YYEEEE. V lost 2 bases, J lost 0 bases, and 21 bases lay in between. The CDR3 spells CASSLYFQGRGGSYEQYF. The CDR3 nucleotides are TGTGCCAGCAGCTTATATTTTCAGGGAAGGGGAGGCTCCTACGAGCAGTACTTC.

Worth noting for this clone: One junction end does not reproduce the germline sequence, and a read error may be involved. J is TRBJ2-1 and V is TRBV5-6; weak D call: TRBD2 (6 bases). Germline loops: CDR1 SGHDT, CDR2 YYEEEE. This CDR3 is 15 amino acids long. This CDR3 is CASSGGAGPYNEQLF. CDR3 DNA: TGTGCCAGCAGCGGAGGGGCTGGCCCCTACAATGAGCAGCTCTTC.

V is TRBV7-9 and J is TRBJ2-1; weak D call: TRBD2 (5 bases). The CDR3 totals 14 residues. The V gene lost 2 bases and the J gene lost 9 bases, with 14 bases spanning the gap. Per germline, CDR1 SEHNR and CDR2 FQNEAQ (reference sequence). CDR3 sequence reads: CASSLTLASGEQFF. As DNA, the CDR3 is TGTGCCAGCAGCTTAACGCTAGCTTCTGGTGAGCAGTTCTTC.

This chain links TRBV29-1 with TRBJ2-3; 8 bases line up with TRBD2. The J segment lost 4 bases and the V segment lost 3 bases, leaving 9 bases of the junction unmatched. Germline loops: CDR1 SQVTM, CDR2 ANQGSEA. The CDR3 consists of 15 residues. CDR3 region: CSVEVGSGGADTQYF. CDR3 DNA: TGCAGCGTTGAGGTAGGCAGCGGGGGAGCAGATACGCAGTATTTT.